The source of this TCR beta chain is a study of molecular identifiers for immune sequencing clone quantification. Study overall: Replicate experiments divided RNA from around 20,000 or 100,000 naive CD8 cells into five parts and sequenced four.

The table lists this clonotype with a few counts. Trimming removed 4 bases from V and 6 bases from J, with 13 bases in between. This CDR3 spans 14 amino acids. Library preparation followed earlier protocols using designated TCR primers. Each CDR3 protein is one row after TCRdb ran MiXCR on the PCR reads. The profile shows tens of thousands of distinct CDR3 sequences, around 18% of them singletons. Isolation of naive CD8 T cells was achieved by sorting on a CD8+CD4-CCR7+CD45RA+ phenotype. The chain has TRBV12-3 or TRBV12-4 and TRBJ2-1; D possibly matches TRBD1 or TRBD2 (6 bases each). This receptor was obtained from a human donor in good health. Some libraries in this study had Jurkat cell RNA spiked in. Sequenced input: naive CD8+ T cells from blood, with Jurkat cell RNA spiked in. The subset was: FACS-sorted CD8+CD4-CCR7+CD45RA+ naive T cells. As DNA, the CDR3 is TGTGCCAGCAGTTATGAGGGGGGCCTCAATGAGCAGTTCTTC. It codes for CASSYEGGLNEQFF.